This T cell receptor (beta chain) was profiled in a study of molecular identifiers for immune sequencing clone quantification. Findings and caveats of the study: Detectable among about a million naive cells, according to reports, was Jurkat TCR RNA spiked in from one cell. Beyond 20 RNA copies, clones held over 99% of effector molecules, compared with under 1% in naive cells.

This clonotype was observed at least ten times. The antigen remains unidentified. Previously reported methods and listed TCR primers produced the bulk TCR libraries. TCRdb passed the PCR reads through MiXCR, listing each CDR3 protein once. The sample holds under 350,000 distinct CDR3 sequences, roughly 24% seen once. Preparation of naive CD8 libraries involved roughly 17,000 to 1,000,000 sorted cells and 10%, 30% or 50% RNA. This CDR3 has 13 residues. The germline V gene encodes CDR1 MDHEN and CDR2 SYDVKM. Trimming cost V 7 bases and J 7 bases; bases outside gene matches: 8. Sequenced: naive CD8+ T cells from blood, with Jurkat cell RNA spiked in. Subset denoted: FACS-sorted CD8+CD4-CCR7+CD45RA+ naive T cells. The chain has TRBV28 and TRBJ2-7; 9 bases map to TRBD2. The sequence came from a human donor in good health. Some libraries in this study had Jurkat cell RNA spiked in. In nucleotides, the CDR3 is TGTGCCAGCAACATAGCGGGAGTGGGGGAGCAGTACTTC. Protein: CASNIAGVGEQYF.